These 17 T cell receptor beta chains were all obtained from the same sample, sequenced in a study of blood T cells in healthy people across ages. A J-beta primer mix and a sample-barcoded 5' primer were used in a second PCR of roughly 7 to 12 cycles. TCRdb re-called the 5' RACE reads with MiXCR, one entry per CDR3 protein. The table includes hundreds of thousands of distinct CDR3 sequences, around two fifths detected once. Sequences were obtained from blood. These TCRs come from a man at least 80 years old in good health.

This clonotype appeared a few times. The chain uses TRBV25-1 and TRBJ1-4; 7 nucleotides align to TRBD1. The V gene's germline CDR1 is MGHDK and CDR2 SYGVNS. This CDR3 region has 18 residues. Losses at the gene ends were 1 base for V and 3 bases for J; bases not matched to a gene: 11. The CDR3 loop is CASSESGIGGLANEKLFF. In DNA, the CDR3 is TGTGCCAGCAGTGAATCGGGGATAGGGGGCTTAGCTAATGAAAAACTGTTTTTT.

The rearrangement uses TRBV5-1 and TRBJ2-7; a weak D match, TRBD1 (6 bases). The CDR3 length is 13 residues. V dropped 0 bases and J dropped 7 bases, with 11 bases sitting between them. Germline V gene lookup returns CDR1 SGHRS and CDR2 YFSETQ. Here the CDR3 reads CASSLDGGGEQYF. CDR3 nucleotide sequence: TGCGCCAGCAGCTTGGATGGGGGCGGTGAGCAGTACTTC.

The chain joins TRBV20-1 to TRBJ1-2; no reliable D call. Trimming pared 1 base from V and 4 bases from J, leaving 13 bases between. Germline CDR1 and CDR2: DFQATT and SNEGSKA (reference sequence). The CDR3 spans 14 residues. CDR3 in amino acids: CSARAPGLAYGYTF. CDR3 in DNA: TGCAGTGCTAGAGCCCCCGGGCTGGCCTATGGCTACACCTTC.

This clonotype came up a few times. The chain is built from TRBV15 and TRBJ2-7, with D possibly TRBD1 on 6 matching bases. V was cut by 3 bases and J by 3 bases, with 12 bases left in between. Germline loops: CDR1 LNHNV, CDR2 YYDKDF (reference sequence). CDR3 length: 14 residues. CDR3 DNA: TGTGCCACCAGCAGCATGACAGGCTTCTACGAGCAGTACTTC. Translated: CATSSMTGFYEQYF.

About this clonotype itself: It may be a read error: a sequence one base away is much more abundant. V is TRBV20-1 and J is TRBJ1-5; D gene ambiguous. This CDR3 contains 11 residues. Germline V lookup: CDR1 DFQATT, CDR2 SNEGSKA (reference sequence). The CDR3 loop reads CSAGWNQPLHF. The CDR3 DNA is TGCAGTGCCGGTTGGAATCAGCCCCTGCATTTT.

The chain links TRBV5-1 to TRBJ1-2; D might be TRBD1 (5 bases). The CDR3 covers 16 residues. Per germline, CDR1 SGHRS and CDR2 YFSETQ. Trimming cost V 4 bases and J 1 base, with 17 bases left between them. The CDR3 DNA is TGCGCCAGCAGCGCCTCGGCCGGAGACAGTAACTATGGCTACACCTTC. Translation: CASSASAGDSNYGYTF.

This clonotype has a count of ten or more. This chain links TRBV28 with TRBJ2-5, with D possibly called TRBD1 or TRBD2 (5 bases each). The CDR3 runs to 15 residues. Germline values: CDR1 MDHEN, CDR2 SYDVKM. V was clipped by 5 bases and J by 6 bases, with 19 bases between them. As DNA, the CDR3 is TGTGCCAGCAGTCCCTCCCGGGGACCAGAAAAGACCCAGTACTTC. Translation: CASSPSRGPEKTQYF.

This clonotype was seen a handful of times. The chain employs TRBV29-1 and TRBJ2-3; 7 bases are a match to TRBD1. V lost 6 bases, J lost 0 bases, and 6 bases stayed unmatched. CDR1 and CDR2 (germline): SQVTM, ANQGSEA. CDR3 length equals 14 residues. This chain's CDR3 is CSVASGQSTDTQYF. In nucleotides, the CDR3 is TGCAGCGTCGCCTCGGGACAGAGCACAGATACGCAGTATTTT.

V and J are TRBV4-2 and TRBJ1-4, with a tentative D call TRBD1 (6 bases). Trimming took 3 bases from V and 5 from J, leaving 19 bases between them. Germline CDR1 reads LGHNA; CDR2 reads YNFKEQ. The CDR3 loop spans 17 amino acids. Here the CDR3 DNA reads TGTGCCAGCAGCCAGGATACGACAAGGGGGTTAAATGAAAAACTGTTTTTT. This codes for CASSQDTTRGLNEKLFF.

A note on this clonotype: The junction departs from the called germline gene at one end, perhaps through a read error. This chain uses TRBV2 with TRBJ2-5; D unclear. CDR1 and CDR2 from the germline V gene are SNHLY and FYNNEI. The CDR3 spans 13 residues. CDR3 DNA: TGTGCCAGCAGACCCGGGCTCCAAGAGACCCGGTACTTC. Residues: CASRPGLQETRYF. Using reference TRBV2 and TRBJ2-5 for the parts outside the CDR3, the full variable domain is EPEVTQTPSHQVTQMGQEVILRCVPISNHLYFYWYRQILGQKVEFLVSFYNNEISEKSEIFDDQFSVERPDGSNFTLKIRSTKLEDSAMYFCASRPGLQETRYFGPGTRLLVL.

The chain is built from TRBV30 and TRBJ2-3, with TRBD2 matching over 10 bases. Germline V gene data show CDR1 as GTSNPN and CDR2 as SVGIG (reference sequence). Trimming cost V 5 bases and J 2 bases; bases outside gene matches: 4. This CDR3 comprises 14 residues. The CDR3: CAWDSGGPTDTQYF. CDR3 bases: TGTGCCTGGGATAGCGGGGGGCCCACAGATACGCAGTATTTT.

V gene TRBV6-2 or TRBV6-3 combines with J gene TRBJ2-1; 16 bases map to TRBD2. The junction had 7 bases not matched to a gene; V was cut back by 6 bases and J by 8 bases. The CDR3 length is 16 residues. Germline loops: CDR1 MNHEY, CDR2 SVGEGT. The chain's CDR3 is CASRGPGLAGGYEQFF. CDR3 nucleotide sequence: TGTGCCAGCAGGGGCCCGGGACTAGCGGGGGGGTATGAGCAGTTCTTC.

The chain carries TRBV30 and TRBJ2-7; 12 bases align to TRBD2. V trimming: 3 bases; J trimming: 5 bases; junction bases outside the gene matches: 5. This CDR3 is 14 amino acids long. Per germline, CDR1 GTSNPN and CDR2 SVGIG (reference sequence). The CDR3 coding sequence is TGTGCCTGGAGACCTAGCGGGAGGGGCGACGAGCAGTACTTC. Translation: CAWRPSGRGDEQYF. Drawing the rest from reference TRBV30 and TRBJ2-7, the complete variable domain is SQTIHQWPATLVQPVGSPLSLECTVEGTSNPNLYWYRQAAGRGLQLLFYSVGIGQISSEVPQNLSASRPQDRQFILSSKKLLLSDSGFYLCAWRPSGRGDEQYFGPGTRLTVT.

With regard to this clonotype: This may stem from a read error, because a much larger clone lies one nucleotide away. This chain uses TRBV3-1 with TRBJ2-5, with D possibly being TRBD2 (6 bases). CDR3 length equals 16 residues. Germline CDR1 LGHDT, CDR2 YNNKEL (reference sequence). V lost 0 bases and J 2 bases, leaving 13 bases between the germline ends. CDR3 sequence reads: CASSQDVVRGQETQYF. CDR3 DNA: TGTGCCAGCAGCCAAGATGTGGTCCGGGGGCAAGAGACCCAGTACTTC.

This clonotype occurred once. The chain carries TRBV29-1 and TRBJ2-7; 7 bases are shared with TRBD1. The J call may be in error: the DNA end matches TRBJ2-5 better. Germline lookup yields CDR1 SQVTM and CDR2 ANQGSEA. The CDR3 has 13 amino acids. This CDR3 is CSVGGSTPETQYF. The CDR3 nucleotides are TGCAGTGTAGGGGGCTCAACCCCAGAGACCCAGTACTTC.

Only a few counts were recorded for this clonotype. The CDR3 DNA follows: TGCGCCAGCAGCTCAAGGACAGGGGGCAGATACGAGCAGTACTTC. Protein product: CASSSRTGGRYEQYF. The gene calls are TRBV5-1 and TRBJ2-7; 11 bases agree with TRBD1. Unmatched junction bases numbered 6, after V lost 3 bases and J lost 4 bases. CDR1 is SGHRS and CDR2 is YFSETQ in the germline V gene. The CDR3 runs 15 residues.

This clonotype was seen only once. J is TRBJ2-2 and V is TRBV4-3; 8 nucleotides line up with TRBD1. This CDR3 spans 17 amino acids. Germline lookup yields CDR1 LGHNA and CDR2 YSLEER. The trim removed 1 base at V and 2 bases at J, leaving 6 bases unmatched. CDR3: CASSQGGGQVNTGELFF. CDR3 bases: TGCGCCAGCAGCCAAGGAGGGGGACAGGTCAACACCGGGGAGCTGTTTTTT.